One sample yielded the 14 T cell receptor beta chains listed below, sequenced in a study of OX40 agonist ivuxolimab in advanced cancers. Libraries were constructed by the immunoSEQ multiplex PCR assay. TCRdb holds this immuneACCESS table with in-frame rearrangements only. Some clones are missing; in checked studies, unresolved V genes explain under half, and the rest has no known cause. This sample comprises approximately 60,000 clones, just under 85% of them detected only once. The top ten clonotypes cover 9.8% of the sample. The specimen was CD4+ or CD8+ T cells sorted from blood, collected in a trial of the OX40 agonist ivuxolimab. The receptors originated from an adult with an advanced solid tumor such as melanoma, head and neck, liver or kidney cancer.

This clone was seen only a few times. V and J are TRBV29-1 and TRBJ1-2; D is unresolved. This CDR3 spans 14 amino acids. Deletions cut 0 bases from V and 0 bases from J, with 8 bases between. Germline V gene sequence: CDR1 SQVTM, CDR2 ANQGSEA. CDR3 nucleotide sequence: TGCAGCGTTGAAGATAGGCAGTCTAACTATGGCTACACCTTC. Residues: CSVEDRQSNYGYTF.

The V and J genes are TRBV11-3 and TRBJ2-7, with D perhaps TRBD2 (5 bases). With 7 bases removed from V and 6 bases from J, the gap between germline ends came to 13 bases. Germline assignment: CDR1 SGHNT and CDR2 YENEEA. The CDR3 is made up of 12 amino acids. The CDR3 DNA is TGTGCCAGCAAAGGGAGCTCTAGCGAGCAGTACTTC. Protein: CASKGSSSEQYF.

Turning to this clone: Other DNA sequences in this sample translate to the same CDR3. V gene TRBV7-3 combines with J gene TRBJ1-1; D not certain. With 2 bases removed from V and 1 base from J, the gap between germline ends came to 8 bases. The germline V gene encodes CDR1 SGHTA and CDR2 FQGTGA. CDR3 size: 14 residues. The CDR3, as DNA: TGTGCCAGCAGCTTAGGCGGAGAGAACACTGAAGCTTTCTTT. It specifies CASSLGGENTEAFF. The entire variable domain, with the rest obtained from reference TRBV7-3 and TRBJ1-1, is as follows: GAGVSQTPSNKVTEKGKYVELRCDPISGHTALYWYRQSLGQGPEFLIYFQGTGAADDSGLPNDRFFAVRPEGSVSTLKIQRTERGDSAVYLCASSLGGENTEAFFGQGTRLTVV.

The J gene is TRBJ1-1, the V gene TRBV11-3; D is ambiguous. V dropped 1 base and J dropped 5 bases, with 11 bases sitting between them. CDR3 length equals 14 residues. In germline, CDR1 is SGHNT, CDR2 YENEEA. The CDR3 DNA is TGTGCCAGCAGCTTAGGCATCGGGGTTACTGAAGCTTTCTTT. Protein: CASSLGIGVTEAFF.

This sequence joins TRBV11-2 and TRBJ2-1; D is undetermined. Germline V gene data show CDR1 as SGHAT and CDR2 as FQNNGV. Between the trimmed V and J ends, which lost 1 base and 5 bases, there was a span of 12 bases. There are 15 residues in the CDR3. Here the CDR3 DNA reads TGTGCCAGCAGCTTAGGGTATGGGCCCAACAATGAGCAGTTCTTC. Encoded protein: CASSLGYGPNNEQFF.

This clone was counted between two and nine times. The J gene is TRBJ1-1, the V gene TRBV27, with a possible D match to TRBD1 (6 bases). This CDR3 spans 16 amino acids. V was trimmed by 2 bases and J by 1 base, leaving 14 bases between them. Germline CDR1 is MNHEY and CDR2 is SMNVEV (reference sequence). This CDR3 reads CASSLLDGGPNTEAFF. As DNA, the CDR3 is TGTGCCAGCAGTTTACTAGACGGGGGGCCGAACACTGAAGCTTTCTTT.

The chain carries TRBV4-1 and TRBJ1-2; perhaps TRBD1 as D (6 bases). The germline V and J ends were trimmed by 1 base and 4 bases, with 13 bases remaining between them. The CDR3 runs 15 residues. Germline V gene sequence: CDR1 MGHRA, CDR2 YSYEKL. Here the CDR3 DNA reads TGCGCCAGCAGCCAAGTTGGACAGAAAATCTATGGCTACACCTTC. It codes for CASSQVGQKIYGYTF.

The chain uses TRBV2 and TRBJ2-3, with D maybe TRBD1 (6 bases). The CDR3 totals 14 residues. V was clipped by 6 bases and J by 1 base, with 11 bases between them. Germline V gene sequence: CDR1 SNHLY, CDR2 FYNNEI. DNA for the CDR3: TGTGCCAGCAGGACCAGGGGCGGCACAGATACGCAGTATTTT. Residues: CASRTRGGTDTQYF.

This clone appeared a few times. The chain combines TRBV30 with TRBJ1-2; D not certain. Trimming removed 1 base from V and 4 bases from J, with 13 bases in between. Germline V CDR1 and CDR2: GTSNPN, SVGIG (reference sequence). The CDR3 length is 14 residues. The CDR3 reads CAWSEPLGPYGYTF. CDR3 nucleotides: TGTGCCTGGAGTGAGCCGTTAGGGCCCTATGGCTACACCTTC.

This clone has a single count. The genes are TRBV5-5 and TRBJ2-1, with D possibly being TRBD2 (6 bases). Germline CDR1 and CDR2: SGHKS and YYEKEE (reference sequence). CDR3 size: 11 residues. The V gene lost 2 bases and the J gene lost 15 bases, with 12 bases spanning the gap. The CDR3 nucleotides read TGTGCCAGCAGCTTCCGACTAGACTGGTTCTTC. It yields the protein CASSFRLDWFF.

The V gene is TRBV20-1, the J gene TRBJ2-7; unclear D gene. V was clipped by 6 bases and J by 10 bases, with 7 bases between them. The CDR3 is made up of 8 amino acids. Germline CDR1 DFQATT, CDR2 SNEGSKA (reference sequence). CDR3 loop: CSAGQQYF. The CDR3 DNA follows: TGCAGTGCCGGGCAACAGTACTTC.

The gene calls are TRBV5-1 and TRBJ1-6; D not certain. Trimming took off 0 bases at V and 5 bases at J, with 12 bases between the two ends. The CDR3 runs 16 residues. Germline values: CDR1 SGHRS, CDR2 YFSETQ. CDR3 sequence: CASSLAGPENNSPLHF. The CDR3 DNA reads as TGCGCCAGCAGCTTGGCCGGGCCGGAGAATAATTCACCCCTCCACTTT.

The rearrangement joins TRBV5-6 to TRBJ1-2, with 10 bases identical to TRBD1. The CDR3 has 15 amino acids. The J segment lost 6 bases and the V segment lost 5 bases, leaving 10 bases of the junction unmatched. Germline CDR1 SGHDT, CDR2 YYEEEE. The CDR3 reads CASRLNRDRGDGYTF. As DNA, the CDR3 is TGTGCCAGCAGATTAAACCGGGACAGGGGTGATGGCTACACCTTC.

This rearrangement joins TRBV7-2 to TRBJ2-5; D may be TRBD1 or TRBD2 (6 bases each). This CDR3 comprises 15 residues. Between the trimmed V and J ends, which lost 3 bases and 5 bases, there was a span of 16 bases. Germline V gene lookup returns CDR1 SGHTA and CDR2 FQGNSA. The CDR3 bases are TGTGCCAGCAGCTTCACAGGGACGGAGGGGGAGACCCAGTACTTC. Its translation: CASSFTGTEGETQYF.